Listed here are 13 T cell receptor beta chains from one sample, sequenced in a study of cytomegalovirus exposure and HLA in healthy donors. TCRdb's table, derived via immunoSEQ multiplex PCR, lists solely in-frame clones and lacks some. Seen here are 200,000 or so clones, 75% to 85% observed once, and the top ten hold around 15%. The specimen was PBMCs. The source is a woman aged 25 to 39 in good health and CMV-seropositive.

This clone has just one count. This sequence joins TRBV29-1 and TRBJ1-1; the D is unclear. The ends were cut back, 4 bases at V and 0 bases at J, with 9 bases in the middle. Germline CDR1 SQVTM, CDR2 ANQGSEA. This CDR3 spans 13 amino acids. CDR3 in amino acids: CSVAGLMNTEAFF. The DNA of the CDR3 is TGCAGCGTTGCTGGACTCATGAACACTGAAGCTTTCTTT.

J is TRBJ2-7 and V is TRBV2; D is uncertain. Trimming removed 7 bases from V and 7 bases from J, with 17 bases in between. Per the germline V gene, CDR1 is SNHLY and CDR2 is FYNNEI. The CDR3 totals 13 residues. CDR3 DNA sequence: TGTGCCAGCAAAGATGATCCGGGTCAAGAGCAGTACTTC. Translating it yields CASKDDPGQEQYF.

V usage is TRBV27 and J usage is TRBJ2-1; D perhaps matches TRBD1 (7 bases). The CDR3 has 15 amino acids. The V end was cut by 2 bases, the J end by 5 bases, with 13 bases between. Per germline, CDR1 MNHEY and CDR2 SMNVEV (reference sequence). The CDR3 loop is CASSLGQGGHNEQFF. CDR3 coding DNA: TGTGCCAGCAGTTTAGGGCAGGGGGGACACAATGAGCAGTTCTTC.

A few counts support this clone. CDR3 residues: CASTGVGTDTQYF. In DNA, the CDR3 is TGTGCCAGTACTGGAGTCGGCACAGATACGCAGTATTTT. The chain has TRBV19 and TRBJ2-3; no firm D call. In germline, CDR1 is LNHDA, CDR2 SQIVND (reference sequence). This CDR3 spans 13 amino acids. V was clipped by 7 bases and J by 1 base, with 9 bases between them.

The chain combines TRBV28 with TRBJ2-7; 16 bases are a match to TRBD2. Trimming at V came to 8 bases and at J to 6 bases, leaving 13 bases not matched to a gene. The CDR3 spans 17 residues. Germline V gene data show CDR1 as MDHEN and CDR2 as SYDVKM. The CDR3 DNA reads TGTGCCAGCCCTCCTGGGGGACTAGCGGGAGGGCCAGTCGAGCAGTACTTC. Residues: CASPPGGLAGGPVEQYF. Full variable domain (outside the CDR3, taken from reference TRBV28 and TRBJ2-7): DVKVTQSSRYLVKRTGEKVFLECVQDMDHENMFWYRQDPGLGLRLIYFSYDVKMKEKGDIPEGYSVSREKKERFSLILESASTNQTSMYLCASPPGGLAGGPVEQYFGPGTRLTVT.

This chain connects TRBV2 to TRBJ2-6, with D possibly matching TRBD2 (6 bases). Germline values: CDR1 SNHLY, CDR2 FYNNEI. V was shortened by 4 bases and J by 1 base, with 14 bases between the two germline ends. The CDR3 covers 17 residues. CDR3 residues: CASSVEGSGSGANVLTF. DNA of the CDR3: TGTGCCAGCAGTGTGGAGGGCTCGGGTTCTGGGGCCAACGTCCTGACTTTC.

Ten or more counts support this clone. This chain uses TRBV5-4 with TRBJ2-7; TRBD1 might be the D (6 bases). Germline V gene data show CDR1 as SGHNT and CDR2 as YYREEE (reference sequence). The CDR3 runs to 13 residues. The V gene lost 2 bases and the J gene lost 6 bases, with 12 bases spanning the gap. The CDR3 spells CASSLGGRTEQYF. The DNA of the CDR3 is TGTGCCAGCAGCTTAGGGGGTCGGACCGAGCAGTACTTC. The entire variable domain, with the rest obtained from reference TRBV5-4 and TRBJ2-7, is as follows: ETGVTQSPTHLIKTRGQQVTLRCSSQSGHNTVSWYQQALGQGPQFIFQYYREEENGRGNFPPRFSGLQFPNYSSELNVNALELDDSALYLCASSLGGRTEQYFGPGTRLTVT.

The chain couples TRBV29-1 to TRBJ1-4, with a tentative D call TRBD1 (6 bases). V was cut by 6 bases and J by 3 bases, with 17 bases left in between. From germline, CDR1 is SQVTM and CDR2 ANQGSEA. This CDR3 comprises 15 residues. CDR3 DNA sequence: TGCAGCGTCGATACCTCAGGGGCGGCTAATGAAAAACTGTTTTTT. Translating gives CSVDTSGAANEKLFF.

The genes are TRBV5-1 and TRBJ1-2, with TRBD1 identical over 7 bases. The CDR3 runs to 14 residues. V lost 0 bases and J lost 4; bases outside the gene matches: 3. Germline V CDR1 and CDR2: SGHRS, YFSETQ. This chain's CDR3 is CASSLDGDSYGYTF. The CDR3 nucleotides read TGCGCCAGCAGCTTGGATGGGGACAGCTATGGCTACACCTTC.

This sequence joins TRBV19 and TRBJ2-5, with TRBD1 matching 9 bases. The J segment lost 5 bases and the V segment lost 1 base, leaving 5 bases of the junction unmatched. Germline values: CDR1 LNHDA, CDR2 SQIVND (reference sequence). This CDR3 contains 15 residues. In DNA form, the CDR3 reads TGTGCCAGTAGTATAGGGACAGGGGTCGGTGAGACCCAGTACTTC. Protein: CASSIGTGVGETQYF. Variable domain in full (rest from reference TRBV19 and TRBJ2-5): DGGITQSPKYLFRKEGQNVTLSCEQNLNHDAMYWYRQDPGQGLRLIYYSQIVNDFQKGDIAEGYSVSREKKESFPLTVTSAQKNPTAFYLCASSIGTGVGETQYFGPGTRLLVL.

The chain uses TRBV9 and TRBJ1-5, with TRBD1 identical over 7 bases. This CDR3 contains 14 residues. Germline CDR1 reads SGDLS; CDR2 reads YYNGEE. Trimming cost V 4 bases and J 7 bases; bases outside gene matches: 8. CDR3 protein: CASSPGTEYQPQHF. CDR3 coding DNA: TGTGCCAGCAGCCCCGGGACAGAGTACCAGCCCCAGCATTTT.

This chain links TRBV2 with TRBJ2-5; 8 bases are shared with TRBD1. The CDR3 covers 14 residues. The germline CDR1 and CDR2 sequences are SNHLY and FYNNEI. V gave up 6 bases and J gave up 7 bases; unmatched junction bases: 10. The CDR3 loop reads CASRAARGHGTQYF. The CDR3, as DNA: TGTGCCAGCAGAGCAGCCAGGGGGCACGGGACCCAGTACTTC.

This clone is a singleton in its sample. The chain employs TRBV18 and TRBJ2-2, with TRBD1 as a possible D gene (6 bases). Between the trimmed V and J ends, which lost 8 bases and 2 bases, there was a span of 12 bases. The V gene's germline CDR1 is KGHSH and CDR2 LQKENI. CDR3 size: 14 residues. The CDR3 bases are TGTGCCAGCGCCGGGACACCAAACACCGGGGAGCTGTTTTTT. Translated, it gives CASAGTPNTGELFF.